This record covers a single TCR beta chain. Its cognate antigen is unknown. Sample-barcoded 5' priming and a J-beta primer mix drove a second PCR of roughly 7 to 11 cycles. TCRdb recomputed calls from the 5' RACE reads with MiXCR, one row per CDR3 protein. The table lists about a million distinct CDR3 sequences, roughly 50% of them singletons. These data are taken from a study of blood T cells in healthy people across ages. V shed 4 bases and J 12 bases; nucleotides not matched to a gene: 7. Germline CDR1 reads MNHEY; CDR2 reads SMNVEV (reference sequence). The CDR3 runs 14 residues. Notes on the study in general: Older age went with lower TCR beta diversity per million T cells, in a roughly linear way.

The clonotype was recovered from a woman aged 55-69 years in good health. The material sequenced was blood. The genes are TRBV27 and TRBJ2-6; TRBD1 matches at 9 bases. CDR3 nucleotide sequence: TGTGCCAGCAGTTCATGGACAGGGGTCAGCGTCCTGACTTTC. Protein sequence: CASSSWTGVSVLTF.